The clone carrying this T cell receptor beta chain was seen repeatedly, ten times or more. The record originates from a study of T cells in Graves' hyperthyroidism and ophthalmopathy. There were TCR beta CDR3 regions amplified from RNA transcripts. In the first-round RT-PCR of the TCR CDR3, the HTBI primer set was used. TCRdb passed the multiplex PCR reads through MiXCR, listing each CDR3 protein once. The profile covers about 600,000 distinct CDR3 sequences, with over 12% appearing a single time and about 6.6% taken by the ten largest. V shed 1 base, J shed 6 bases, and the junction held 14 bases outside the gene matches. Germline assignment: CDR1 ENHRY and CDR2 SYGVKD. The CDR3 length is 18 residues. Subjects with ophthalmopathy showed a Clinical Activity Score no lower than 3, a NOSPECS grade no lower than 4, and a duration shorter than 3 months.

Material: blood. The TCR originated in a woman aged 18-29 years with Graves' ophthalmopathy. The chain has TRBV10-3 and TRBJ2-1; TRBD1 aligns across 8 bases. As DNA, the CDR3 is TGTGCCATCAGTGAGTTTATCTCGATAGGACAGGGCGGCAATGAGCAGTTCTTC. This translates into CAISEFISIGQGGNEQFF.